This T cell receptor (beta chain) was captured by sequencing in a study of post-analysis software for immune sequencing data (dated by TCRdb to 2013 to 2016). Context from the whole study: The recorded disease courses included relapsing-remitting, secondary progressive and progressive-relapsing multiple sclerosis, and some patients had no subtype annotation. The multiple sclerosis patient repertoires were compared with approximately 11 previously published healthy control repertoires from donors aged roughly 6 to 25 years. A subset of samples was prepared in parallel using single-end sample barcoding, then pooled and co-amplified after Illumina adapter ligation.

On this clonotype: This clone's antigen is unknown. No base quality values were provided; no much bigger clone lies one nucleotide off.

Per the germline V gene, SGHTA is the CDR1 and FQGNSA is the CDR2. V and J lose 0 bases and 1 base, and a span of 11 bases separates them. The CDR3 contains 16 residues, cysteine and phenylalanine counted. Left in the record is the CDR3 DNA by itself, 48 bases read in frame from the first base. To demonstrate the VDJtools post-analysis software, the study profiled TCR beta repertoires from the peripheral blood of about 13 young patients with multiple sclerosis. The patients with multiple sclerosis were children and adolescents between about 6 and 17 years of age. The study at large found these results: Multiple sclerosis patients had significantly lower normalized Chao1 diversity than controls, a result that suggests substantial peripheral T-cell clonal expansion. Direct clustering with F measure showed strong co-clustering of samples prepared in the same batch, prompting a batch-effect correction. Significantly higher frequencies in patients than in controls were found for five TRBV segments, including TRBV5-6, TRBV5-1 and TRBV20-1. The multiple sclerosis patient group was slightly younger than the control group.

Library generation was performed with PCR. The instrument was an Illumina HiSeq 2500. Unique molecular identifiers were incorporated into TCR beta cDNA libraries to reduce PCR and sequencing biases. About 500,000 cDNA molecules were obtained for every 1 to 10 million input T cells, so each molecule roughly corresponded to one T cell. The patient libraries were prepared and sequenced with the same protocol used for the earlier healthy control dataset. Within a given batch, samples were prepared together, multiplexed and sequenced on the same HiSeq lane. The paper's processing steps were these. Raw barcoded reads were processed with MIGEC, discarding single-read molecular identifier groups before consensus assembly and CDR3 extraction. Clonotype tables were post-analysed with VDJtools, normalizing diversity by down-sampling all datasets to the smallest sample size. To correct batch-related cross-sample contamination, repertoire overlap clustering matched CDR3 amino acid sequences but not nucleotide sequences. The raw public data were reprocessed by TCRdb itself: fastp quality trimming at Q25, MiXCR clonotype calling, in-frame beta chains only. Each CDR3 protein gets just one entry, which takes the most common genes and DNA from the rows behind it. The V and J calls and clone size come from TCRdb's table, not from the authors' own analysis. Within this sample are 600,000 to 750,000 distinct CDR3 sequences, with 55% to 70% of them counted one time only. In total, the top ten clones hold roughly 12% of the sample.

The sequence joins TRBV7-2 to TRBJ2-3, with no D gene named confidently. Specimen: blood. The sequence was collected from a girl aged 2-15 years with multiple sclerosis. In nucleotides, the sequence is TGTGCCAGCAGCTTAGCCTCCTATTGGGGCACAGATACGCAGTATTTT. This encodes CASSLASYWGTDTQYF.